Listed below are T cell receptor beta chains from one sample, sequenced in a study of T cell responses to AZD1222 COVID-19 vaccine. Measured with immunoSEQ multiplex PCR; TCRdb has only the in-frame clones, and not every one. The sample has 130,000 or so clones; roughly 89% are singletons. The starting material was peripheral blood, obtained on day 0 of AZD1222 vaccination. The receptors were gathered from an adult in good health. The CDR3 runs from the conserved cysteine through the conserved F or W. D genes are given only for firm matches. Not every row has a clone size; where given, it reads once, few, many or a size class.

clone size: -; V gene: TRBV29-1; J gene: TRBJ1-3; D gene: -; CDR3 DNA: TGCAGCGCTAGGGGGGTTGAAAACACCATATATTTT; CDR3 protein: CSARGVENTIYF
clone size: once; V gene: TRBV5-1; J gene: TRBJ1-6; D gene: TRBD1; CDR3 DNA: TGCGCCAGCAGCTTGGCTGCCAGGGGGGACGGGAATTCACCCCTCCACTTT; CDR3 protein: CASSLAARGDGNSPLHF
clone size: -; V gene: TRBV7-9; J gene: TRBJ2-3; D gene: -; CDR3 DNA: TGTGCCAGCAGCTTCAGTGCCCCTGGGGCAGATACGCAGTATTTT; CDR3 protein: CASSFSAPGADTQYF
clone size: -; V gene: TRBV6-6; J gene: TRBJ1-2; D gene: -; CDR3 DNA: TGTGCCAGCAGCACAGGAGGAGACTATGGCTACACCTTC; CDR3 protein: CASSTGGDYGYTF
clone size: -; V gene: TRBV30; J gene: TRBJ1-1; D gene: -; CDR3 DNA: TGTGCCTGGAGTGTAGGTATCTTGAACAGGGCAAGTGAAGCTTTCTTT; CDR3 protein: CAWSVGILNRASEAFF
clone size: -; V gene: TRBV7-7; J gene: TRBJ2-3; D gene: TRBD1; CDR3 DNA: TGTGCCAGCAGCTTAGGCGACAGGGGGCACGATACGCAGTATTTT; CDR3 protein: CASSLGDRGHDTQYF
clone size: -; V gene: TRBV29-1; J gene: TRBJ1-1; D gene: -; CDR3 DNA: TGCAGCGTAGTGGGAGTCATGGATACTGAAGCTTTCTTT; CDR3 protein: CSVVGVMDTEAFF
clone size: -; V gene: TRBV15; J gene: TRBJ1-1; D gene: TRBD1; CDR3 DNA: TGTGCCACCAGCAGAGCCACAGGGGTCGCTGAAGCTTTCTTT; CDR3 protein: CATSRATGVAEAFF
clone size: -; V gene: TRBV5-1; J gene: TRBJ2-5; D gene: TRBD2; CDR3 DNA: TGCGCCAGCACCTATAGCGGGGGCTTCCAAGAGACCCAGTACTTC; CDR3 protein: CASTYSGGFQETQYF
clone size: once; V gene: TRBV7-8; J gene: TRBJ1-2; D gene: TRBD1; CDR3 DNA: TGTGCCAGCAGGCCGCGGGGGACAGACTATGGCTACACCTTC; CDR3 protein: CASRPRGTDYGYTF
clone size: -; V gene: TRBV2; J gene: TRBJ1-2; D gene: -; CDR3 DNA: TGTGCCCTGGGGGGGTACTATGGCTACACCTTC; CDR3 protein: CALGGYYGYTF
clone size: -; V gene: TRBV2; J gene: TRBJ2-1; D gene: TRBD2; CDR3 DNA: TGTGCCCAAATCGGGGGGAATGAGCAGTTCTTC; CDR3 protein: CAQIGGNEQFF
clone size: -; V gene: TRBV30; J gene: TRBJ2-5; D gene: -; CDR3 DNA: TGTGCCTGGGGCTTCGGGTCTTATCCAGAGACCCAGTACTTC; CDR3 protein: CAWGFGSYPETQYF
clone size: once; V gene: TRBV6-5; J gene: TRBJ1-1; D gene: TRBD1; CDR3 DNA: TGTGCCAGCAGTTATTGGACAGGGCCAGGGGCTGAAGCTTTCTTT; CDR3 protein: CASSYWTGPGAEAFF
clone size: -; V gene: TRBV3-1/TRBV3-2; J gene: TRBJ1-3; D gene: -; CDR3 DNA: TGTGCCAGCAGCCAAGGGGGGACTTTTAATGGAAACACCATATATTTT; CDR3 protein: CASSQGGTFNGNTIYF
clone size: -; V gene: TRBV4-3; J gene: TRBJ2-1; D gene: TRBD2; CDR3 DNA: TGCGCCAGCAGCCAAGAGCTGACTAGCGGGGCCGGGCAGTTCTTC; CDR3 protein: CASSQELTSGAGQFF
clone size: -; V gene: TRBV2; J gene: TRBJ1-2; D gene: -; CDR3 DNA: TGTGCCAGCAAGGGAGGAGGCTACACCTTC; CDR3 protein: CASKGGGYTF
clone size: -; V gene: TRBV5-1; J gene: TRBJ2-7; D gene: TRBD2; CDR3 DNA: TGCGCCAGCAGCTCCGATGTATTTGGCGGGGGGCGCTCCTACGAGCAGTACTTC; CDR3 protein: CASSSDVFGGGRSYEQYF
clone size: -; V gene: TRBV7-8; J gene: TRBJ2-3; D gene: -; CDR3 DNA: TGTGCCAGCAGCACGACTCCCCCAGATACGCAGTATTTT; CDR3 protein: CASSTTPPDTQYF
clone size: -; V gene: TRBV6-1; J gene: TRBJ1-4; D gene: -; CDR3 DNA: TGTGCCAGCAGTGAAGTTCGGTCAGGGGTGGGAAAACTGTTTTTT; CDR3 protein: CASSEVRSGVGKLFF
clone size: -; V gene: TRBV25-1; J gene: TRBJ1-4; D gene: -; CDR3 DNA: TGTGCCAGCAGTGGTGCAGGATGGGCAACTAATGAAAAACTGTTTTTT; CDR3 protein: CASSGAGWATNEKLFF
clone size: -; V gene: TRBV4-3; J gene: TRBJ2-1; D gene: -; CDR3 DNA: TGCGCCAGCAGCCAGAGGGCCCCCGGGGGGCGGTTCGGGAATGAGCAGTTCTTC; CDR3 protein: CASSQRAPGGRFGNEQFF
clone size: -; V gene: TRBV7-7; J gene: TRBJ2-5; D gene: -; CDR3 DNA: TGTGCCAGCAGCCTAGGACTGGTATCGCTCAGTCAAGAGACCCAGTACTTC; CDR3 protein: CASSLGLVSLSQETQYF
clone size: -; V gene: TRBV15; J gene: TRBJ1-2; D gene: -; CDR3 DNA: TGTGCCACCAGCAGAGATGTGGTGGGGGGCTACACCTTC; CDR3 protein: CATSRDVVGGYTF
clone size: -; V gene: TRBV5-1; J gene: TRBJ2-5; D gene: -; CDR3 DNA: TGCGCCAGCAGCAGAACGACGGGCCAAGAGACCCAGTACTTC; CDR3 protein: CASSRTTGQETQYF
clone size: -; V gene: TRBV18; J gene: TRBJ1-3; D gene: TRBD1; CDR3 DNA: TGTGCCAGCTCACCTTTGACAGGGATGTCTGGAAACACCATATATTTT; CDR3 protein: CASSPLTGMSGNTIYF
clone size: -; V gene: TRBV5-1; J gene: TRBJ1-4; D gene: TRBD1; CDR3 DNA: TGCGCCAGCAGGCCCGGGACAGGGGTTGAAAAACTGTTTTTT; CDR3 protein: CASRPGTGVEKLFF
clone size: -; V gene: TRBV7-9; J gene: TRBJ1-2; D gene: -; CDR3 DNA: TGTGCCAGCAGCTTATCGGGACGCGGGGTCAACTATGGCTACACCTTC; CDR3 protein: CASSLSGRGVNYGYTF
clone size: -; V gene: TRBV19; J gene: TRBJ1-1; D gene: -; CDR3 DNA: TGTGCCAGTAAGTCAACGGCCTATGAAGCTTTCTTT; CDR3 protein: CASKSTAYEAFF
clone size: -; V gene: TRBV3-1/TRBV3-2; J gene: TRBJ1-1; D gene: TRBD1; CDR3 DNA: TGTGCCAGCAGCCAAGTGGACAGGGGAGAAGCTTTCTTT; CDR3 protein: CASSQVDRGEAFF
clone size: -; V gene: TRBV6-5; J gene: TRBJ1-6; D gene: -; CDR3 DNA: TGTGCCAGCACTATCTACCGGTCACCCCTCCACTTT; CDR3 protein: CASTIYRSPLHF
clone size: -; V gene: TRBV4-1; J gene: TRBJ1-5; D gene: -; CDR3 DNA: TGCGCCAGCAGCCAAGTACAGGGTCTCAATCAGCCCCAGCATTTT; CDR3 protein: CASSQVQGLNQPQHF
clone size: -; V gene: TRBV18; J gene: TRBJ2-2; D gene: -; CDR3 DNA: TGTGCCAGCTCACCACCTAGGGGGAACACCGGGGAGCTGTTTTTT; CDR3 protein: CASSPPRGNTGELFF